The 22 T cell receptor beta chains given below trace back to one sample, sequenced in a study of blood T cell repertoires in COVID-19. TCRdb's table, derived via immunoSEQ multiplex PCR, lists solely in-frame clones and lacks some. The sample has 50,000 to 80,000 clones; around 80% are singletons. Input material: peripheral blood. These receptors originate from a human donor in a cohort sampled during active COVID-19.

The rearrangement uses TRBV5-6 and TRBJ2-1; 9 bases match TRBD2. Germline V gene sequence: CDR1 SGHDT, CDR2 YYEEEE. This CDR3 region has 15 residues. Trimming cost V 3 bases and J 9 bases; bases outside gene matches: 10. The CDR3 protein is CASSWASGERAEQFF. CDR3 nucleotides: TGTGCCAGCAGCTGGGCTAGCGGGGAGAGGGCTGAGCAGTTCTTC. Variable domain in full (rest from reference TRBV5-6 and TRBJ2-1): DAGVTQSPTHLIKTRGQQVTLRCSPKSGHDTVSWYQQALGQGPQFIFQYYEEEERQRGNFPDRFSGHQFPNYSSELNVNALLLGDSALYLCASSWASGERAEQFFGPGTRLTVL.

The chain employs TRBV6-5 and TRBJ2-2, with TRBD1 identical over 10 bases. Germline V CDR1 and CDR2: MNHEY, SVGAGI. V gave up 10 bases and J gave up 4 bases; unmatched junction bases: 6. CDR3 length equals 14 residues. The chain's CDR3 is CATRTGGVTGELFF. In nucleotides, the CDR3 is TGTGCCACCAGGACAGGGGGGGTCACCGGGGAGCTGTTTTTT.

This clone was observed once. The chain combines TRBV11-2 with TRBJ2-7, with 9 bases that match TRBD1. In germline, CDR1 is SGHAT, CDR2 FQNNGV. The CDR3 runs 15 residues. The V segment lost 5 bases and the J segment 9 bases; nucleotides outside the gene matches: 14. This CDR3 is CASSPSGTGTPRQYF. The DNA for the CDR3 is TGTGCCAGCAGCCCATCCGGGACAGGGACCCCTCGGCAGTACTTC.

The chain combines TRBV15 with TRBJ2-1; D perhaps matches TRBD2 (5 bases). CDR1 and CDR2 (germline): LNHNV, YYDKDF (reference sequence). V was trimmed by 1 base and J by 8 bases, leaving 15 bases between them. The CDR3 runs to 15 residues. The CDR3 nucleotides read TGTGCCACCAGCAGAGGAAGGCTAGCTAGGGATGAGCAGTTCTTC. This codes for CATSRGRLARDEQFF.

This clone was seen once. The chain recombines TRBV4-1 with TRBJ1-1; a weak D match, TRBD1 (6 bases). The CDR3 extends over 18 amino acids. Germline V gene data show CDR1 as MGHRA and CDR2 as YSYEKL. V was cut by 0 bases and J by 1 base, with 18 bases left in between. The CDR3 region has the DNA TGCGCCAGCAGCCAAGATACGGGTGCAGGGGCGAGGAACACTGAAGCTTTCTTT. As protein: CASSQDTGAGARNTEAFF.

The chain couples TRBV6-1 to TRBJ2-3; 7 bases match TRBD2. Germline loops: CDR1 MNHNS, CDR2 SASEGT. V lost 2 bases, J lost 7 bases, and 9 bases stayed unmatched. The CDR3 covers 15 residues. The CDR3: CASSELGGGIYTQYF. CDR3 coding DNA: TGTGCCAGCAGTGAATTAGGCGGGGGAATTTATACGCAGTATTTT.

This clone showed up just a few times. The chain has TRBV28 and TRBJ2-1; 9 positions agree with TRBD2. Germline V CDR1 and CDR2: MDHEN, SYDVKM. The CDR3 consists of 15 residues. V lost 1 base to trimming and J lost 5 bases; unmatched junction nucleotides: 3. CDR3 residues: CASSLSQRGDNEQFF. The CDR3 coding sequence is TGTGCCAGCAGTTTATCGCAGCGGGGGGACAATGAGCAGTTCTTC.

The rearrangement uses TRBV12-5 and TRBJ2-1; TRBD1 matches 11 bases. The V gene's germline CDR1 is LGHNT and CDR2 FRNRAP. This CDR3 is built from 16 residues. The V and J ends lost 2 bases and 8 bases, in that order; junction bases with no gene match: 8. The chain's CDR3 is CASGLMTGQGVDEQFF. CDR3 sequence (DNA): TGTGCTAGTGGTTTGATGACGGGACAGGGGGTGGATGAGCAGTTCTTC.

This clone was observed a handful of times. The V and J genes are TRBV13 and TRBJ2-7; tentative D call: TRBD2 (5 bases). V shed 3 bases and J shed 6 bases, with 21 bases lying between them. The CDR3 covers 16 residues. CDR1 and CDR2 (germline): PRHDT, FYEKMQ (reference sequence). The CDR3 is CASSFLKSTTLSEQYF. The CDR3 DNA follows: TGTGCCAGCAGCTTCCTAAAGTCGACTACCCTTAGCGAGCAGTACTTC.

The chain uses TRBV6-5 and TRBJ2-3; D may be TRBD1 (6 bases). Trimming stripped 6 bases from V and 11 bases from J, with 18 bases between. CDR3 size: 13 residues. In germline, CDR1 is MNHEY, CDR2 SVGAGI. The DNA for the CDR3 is TGTGCCAGCAGCCCATCGGGACACCCTCAGCAGTATTTT. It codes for CASSPSGHPQQYF.

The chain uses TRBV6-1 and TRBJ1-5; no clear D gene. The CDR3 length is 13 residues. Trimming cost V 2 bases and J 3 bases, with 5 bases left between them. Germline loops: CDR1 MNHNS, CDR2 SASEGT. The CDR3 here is CASSEQDNQPQHF. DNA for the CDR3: TGTGCCAGCAGTGAACAGGACAATCAGCCCCAGCATTTT.

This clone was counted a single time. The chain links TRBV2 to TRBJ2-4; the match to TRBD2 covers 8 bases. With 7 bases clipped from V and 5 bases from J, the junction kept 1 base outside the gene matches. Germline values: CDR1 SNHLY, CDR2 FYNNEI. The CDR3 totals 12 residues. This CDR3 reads CASNGRENIQYF. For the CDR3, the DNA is TGTGCCAGCAACGGGAGGGAAAACATTCAGTACTTC. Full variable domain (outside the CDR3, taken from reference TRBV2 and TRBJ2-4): EPEVTQTPSHQVTQMGQEVILRCVPISNHLYFYWYRQILGQKVEFLVSFYNNEISEKSEIFDDQFSVERPDGSNFTLKIRSTKLEDSAMYFCASNGRENIQYFGAGTRLSVL.

The CDR3 DNA reads as TGTGCCAGCGGCCCGGACAGATGGCGCAGATGGAGCAATCAGCCCCAGCATTTT. It specifies CASGPDRWRRWSNQPQHF. This chain joins TRBV21-1 and TRBJ1-5; the table's D gene call, TRBD1, was not cross checked with the DNA. TRBV21-1 is listed as a pseudogene. The CDR3 spans 18 residues.

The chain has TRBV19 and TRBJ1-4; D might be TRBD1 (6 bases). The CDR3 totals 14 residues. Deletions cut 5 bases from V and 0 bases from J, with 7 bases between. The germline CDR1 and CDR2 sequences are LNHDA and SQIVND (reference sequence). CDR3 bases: TGTGCCAGTAGTCGGACAGCAACTAATGAAAAACTGTTTTTT. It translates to CASSRTATNEKLFF.

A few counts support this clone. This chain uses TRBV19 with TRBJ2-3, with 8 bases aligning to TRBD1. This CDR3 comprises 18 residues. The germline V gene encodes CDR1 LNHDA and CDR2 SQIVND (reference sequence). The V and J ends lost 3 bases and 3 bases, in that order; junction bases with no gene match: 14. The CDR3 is CASSISAGGSLGTDTQYF. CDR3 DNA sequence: TGTGCCAGTAGTATCTCGGCAGGGGGCTCACTCGGGACAGATACGCAGTATTTT.

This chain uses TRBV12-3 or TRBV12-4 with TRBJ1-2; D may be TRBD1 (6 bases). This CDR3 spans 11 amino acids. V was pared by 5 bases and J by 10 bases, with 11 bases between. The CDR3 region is CASSQQGFYTF. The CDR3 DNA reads TGTGCCAGCAGTCAACAGGGCTTCTACACCTTC.

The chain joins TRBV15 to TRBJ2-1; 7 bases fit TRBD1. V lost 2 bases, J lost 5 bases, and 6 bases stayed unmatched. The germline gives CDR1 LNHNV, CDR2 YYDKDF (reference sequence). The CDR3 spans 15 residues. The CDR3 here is CATSRFGQDNNEQFF. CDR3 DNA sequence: TGTGCCACCAGCAGATTTGGACAGGATAACAATGAGCAGTTCTTC.

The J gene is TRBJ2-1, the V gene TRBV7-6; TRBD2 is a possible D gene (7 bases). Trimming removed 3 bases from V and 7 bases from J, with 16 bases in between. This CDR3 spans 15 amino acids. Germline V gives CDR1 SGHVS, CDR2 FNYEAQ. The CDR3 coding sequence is TGTGCCAGCAGCTTCCTCGCGGGGGCTGGGAATGAGCAGTTCTTC. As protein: CASSFLAGAGNEQFF.

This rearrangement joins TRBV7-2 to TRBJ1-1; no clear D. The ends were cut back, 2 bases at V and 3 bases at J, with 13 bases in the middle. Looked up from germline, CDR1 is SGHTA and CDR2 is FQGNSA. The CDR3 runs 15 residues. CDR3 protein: CASSLFAASDTEAFF. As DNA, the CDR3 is TGTGCCAGCAGCTTATTCGCAGCGTCGGACACTGAAGCTTTCTTT.

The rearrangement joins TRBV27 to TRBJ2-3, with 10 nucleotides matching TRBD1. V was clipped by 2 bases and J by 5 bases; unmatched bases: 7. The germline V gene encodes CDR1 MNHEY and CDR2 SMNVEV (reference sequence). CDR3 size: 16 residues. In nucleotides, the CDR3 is TGTGCCAGCAGTTTACTTCGGACAGGGGGGAGAGATACGCAGTATTTT. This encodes CASSLLRTGGRDTQYF.

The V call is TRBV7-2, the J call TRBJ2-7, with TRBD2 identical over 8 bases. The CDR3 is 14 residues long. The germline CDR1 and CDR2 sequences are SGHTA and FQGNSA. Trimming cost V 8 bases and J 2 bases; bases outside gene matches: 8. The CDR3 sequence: CASRGGGLPYEQYF. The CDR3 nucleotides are TGTGCCAGCCGGGGCGGGGGGCTTCCCTACGAGCAGTACTTC.

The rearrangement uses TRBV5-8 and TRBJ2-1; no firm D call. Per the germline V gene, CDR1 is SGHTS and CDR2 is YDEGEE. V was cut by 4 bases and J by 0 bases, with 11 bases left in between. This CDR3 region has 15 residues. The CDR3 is CASSPNDNSYNEQFF. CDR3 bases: TGTGCCAGCAGCCCTAACGACAACTCCTACAATGAGCAGTTCTTC.